This entry lists 19 T cell receptor beta chains sequenced from one sample in a study of T cell responses to AZD1222 COVID-19 vaccine. The table came from immunoSEQ multiplex PCR; TCRdb's copy has only in-frame clones and leaves some out. The table shows about 130,000 clones, with 80% to 95% occurring only once. This sample comprised peripheral blood, obtained on day 0 of AZD1222 vaccination. The receptors come from an adult in good health.

The J gene is TRBJ1-1, the V gene TRBV6-5, with no clear D. V lost 0 bases to trimming and J lost 4 bases, with 15 bases between them. Germline CDR1 and CDR2: MNHEY and SVGAGI. The CDR3 spans 16 residues. The CDR3 nucleotides are TGTGCCAGCAGTTACTCGAACCGCCTCCGGCGCACTGAAGCTTTCTTT. It yields the protein CASSYSNRLRRTEAFF.

The genes are TRBV5-1 and TRBJ2-7; tentatively, D is TRBD2 (7 bases). This CDR3 region has 16 residues. Germline V gene sequence: CDR1 SGHRS, CDR2 YFSETQ. The V end was cut by 0 bases, the J end by 2 bases, with 15 bases between. CDR3 DNA sequence: TGCGCCAGCAGCTTGGCCCCCGGGGGGCAAACCTACGAGCAGTACTTC. Its protein is CASSLAPGGQTYEQYF.

This chain joins TRBV10-1 and TRBJ1-5; 7 bases agree with TRBD1. V dropped 5 bases and J dropped 6; count of bases not matched to a gene: 4. The CDR3 sequence is 13 residues long. Germline V gives CDR1 WNHNN, CDR2 SYGVQD (reference sequence). CDR3 nucleotides: TGCGCCAGCAGTCAGGGGGTTGGTCAGCCCCAGCATTTT. This codes for CASSQGVGQPQHF.

The rearrangement links TRBV25-1 to TRBJ1-3; D remains unclear. Trimming took 4 bases from V and 0 from J, leaving 1 base between them. The CDR3 extends over 12 amino acids. Germline lookup yields CDR1 MGHDK and CDR2 SYGVNS. The CDR3 nucleotides are TGTGCCAGCAGTGTCTCTGGAAACACCATATATTTT. As protein: CASSVSGNTIYF.

This sequence joins TRBV27 and TRBJ2-5; a possible D gene is TRBD1 (5 bases). Germline assignment: CDR1 MNHEY and CDR2 SMNVEV (reference sequence). The CDR3 is 15 amino acids. V was pared by 4 bases and J by 1 base, with 13 bases between. CDR3 DNA sequence: TGTGCCAGCAGTTCCGACAGAATCACCCAAGAGACCCAGTACTTC. The encoded protein is CASSSDRITQETQYF.

The chain is built from TRBV5-1 and TRBJ1-2; D perhaps matches TRBD1 (6 bases). The CDR3 is made up of 14 amino acids. The germline gives CDR1 SGHRS, CDR2 YFSETQ. Trimming stripped 3 bases from V and 5 bases from J, with 14 bases between. The CDR3 nucleotides are TGCGCCAGCAGCTCAAGGACAGATGGGTATGGCTACACCTTC. Protein: CASSSRTDGYGYTF.

This sequence joins TRBV4-3 and TRBJ1-4; no reliable D call. Trimming took off 1 base at V and 11 bases at J, with 14 bases between the two ends. The CDR3 totals 14 residues. Germline V gene sequence: CDR1 LGHNA, CDR2 YSLEER. As DNA, the CDR3 is TGCGCCAGCAGCCAAGGCCTCCCGGGTATGAAACTGTTTTTT. This gives the protein CASSQGLPGMKLFF.

This sequence joins TRBV6-5 and TRBJ2-7, with D tentatively TRBD2 (5 bases). V was shortened by 6 bases and J by 0 bases, with 9 bases between the two germline ends. This CDR3 spans 13 amino acids. Looked up from germline, CDR1 is MNHEY and CDR2 is SVGAGI. The CDR3 reads CASSPGLSYEQYF. The CDR3 nucleotides read TGTGCCAGCAGCCCCGGACTCTCCTACGAGCAGTACTTC.

V is TRBV5-8 and J is TRBJ2-1; TRBD2 matches 9 bases. CDR1 SGHTS and CDR2 YDEGEE come from the germline V gene. The CDR3 sequence is 14 residues long. V trimming: 1 base; J trimming: 5 bases; junction bases outside the gene matches: 1. CDR3 DNA: TGTGCCAGCAGCTTGAGCGGGAGGAACAATGAGCAGTTCTTC. This translates into CASSLSGRNNEQFF.

V usage is TRBV4-1 and J usage is TRBJ1-4, with TRBD1 as a possible D gene (6 bases). The V and J ends lost 5 bases and 7 bases respectively, with 17 bases between them. This CDR3 is built from 15 residues. CDR1 and CDR2 (germline): MGHRA, YSYEKL. The CDR3 DNA reads as TGCGCCAGCAGCTCGACCAGGGGCATCGGTGAAAAACTGTTTTTT. Translating gives CASSSTRGIGEKLFF.

This chain uses TRBV4-3 with TRBJ2-7, with 13 bases lining up with TRBD2. Germline trimming cut 0 bases from V and 2 bases from J; bases unmatched to any gene: 10. From germline, CDR1 is LGHNA and CDR2 YSLEER. The CDR3 is 19 amino acids. For the CDR3, the DNA is TGCGCCAGCAGCCAAGAGCGGGGGACTAGCGGGAATTATCCCTACGAGCAGTACTTC. Protein sequence: CASSQERGTSGNYPYEQYF.

The chain links TRBV6-5 to TRBJ2-7; TRBD2 might be the D (6 bases). This CDR3 comprises 14 residues. Trimming took off 1 base at V and 5 bases at J, with 12 bases between the two ends. Germline values: CDR1 MNHEY, CDR2 SVGAGI. This CDR3 is CASSYLGGPHEQYF. The CDR3, as DNA: TGTGCCAGCAGTTACTTGGGGGGACCCCACGAGCAGTACTTC.

This clone was detected once. This chain connects TRBV10-1 to TRBJ1-1; 7 nucleotides match TRBD1. CDR3 length: 14 amino acids. The germline CDR1 and CDR2 sequences are WNHNN and SYGVQD (reference sequence). With V trimmed by 6 bases and J by 4 bases, 8 bases remained unmatched. This CDR3 is CASSVRQGSTEAFF. The CDR3, as DNA: TGCGCCAGCAGCGTCCGACAGGGTAGCACTGAAGCTTTCTTT.

The V call is TRBV9, the J call TRBJ1-3; 8 nucleotides agree with TRBD1. V was clipped by 4 bases and J by 0 bases; unmatched bases: 6. Germline V gene lookup returns CDR1 SGDLS and CDR2 YYNGEE. The CDR3 covers 16 residues. CDR3 DNA sequence: TGTGCCAGCAGCTATGGGACAGGCCGCTCTGGAAACACCATATATTTT. Translation gives CASSYGTGRSGNTIYF.

The chain carries TRBV18 and TRBJ1-2; D is unresolved. There are 13 residues in the CDR3. CDR1 KGHSH and CDR2 LQKENI come from the germline V gene. Trimming left V 6 bases short and J 4 bases short, with 12 bases between. For the CDR3, the DNA is TGTGCCAGCTCGTCAGACGGACTCTATGGCTACACCTTC. Its translation is CASSSDGLYGYTF. Complete variable domain (other parts from reference TRBV18 and TRBJ1-2): NAGVMQNPRHLVRRRGQEARLRCSPMKGHSHVYWYRQLPEEGLKFMVYLQKENIIDESGMPKERFSAEFPKEGPSILRIQQVVRGDSAAYFCASSSDGLYGYTFGSGTRLTVV.

This clone showed up just once. This sequence joins TRBV23-1 and TRBJ2-3, with a weak D call TRBD2 (7 bases). TRBV23-1 is filed as an ORF, its function uncertain. The CDR3 is made up of 16 amino acids. V gave up 7 bases and J gave up 0 bases, with 17 bases separating them. CDR3 sequence (DNA): TGCGCCAGCAAGTCGAGGGGGGGTCCTAGCACAGATACGCAGTATTTT. This gives the protein CASKSRGGPSTDTQYF.

V and J are TRBV7-2 and TRBJ2-5; TRBD1 matches 9 bases. The CDR3 spans 14 residues. The trim removed 5 bases at V and 2 bases at J, leaving 3 bases unmatched. Germline CDR1 reads SGHTA; CDR2 reads FQGNSA. The DNA of the CDR3 is TGTGCCAGCAGCGGACAGGGGAGTCAAGAGACCCAGTACTTC. Its translation is CASSGQGSQETQYF.

V is TRBV7-2 and J is TRBJ1-2; D remains ambiguous. The CDR3 contains 11 residues. V was shortened by 2 bases and J by 6 bases, with 4 bases between the two germline ends. Germline values: CDR1 SGHTA, CDR2 FQGNSA. The CDR3 reads CASSLSHGYTF. The CDR3, as DNA: TGTGCCAGCAGCTTATCCCATGGCTACACCTTC.

The V gene is TRBV28, the J gene TRBJ2-6; no definite D call. Germline values: CDR1 MDHEN, CDR2 SYDVKM. V lost 5 bases and J 4 bases, leaving 6 bases between the germline ends. This CDR3 has 13 amino acids. The CDR3 loop is CASSEEGANVLTF. The CDR3 DNA is TGTGCCAGCAGTGAGGAGGGGGCCAACGTCCTGACTTTC.